This TCR beta chain was profiled in a study of T cell repertoires in cytomegalovirus infection. Study at large: Researchers turned to recently identified HLA-C-restricted CMV epitopes as well as well-studied HLA-B-restricted ones. From public TCR beta signatures came an indication of both CMV infection and matching HLA type.

Worth noting for this clonotype: Its cognate antigen is unknown.

TCRdb reprocessed the reads with MiXCR, giving one entry per CDR3 protein. The sample consists of around 430,000 distinct CDR3 sequences, about 44% of them appearing once. The CDR3 covers 13 residues. The trim removed 4 bases at V and 14 bases at J, leaving 12 bases unmatched. Findings of the study overall: Totalled public TCR beta family frequency picked out people who carried CMV plus the relevant HLA. Dominant in the ex vivo response were TCR beta clonotypes restricted by HLA-C and specific for CMV.

The sample was cultured PBMCs, taken from culture after CMV antigen stimulation. The J gene is TRBJ1-2, the V gene TRBV12-3 or TRBV12-4; TRBD1 matches at 8 bases. The origin of this receptor is a human donor in good health (CMV status not recorded). Some clones in this sample may be carry-over from other donors' samples. This CDR3 is CASSSRDRQFRTF. CDR3 DNA: TGTGCCAGCAGTTCTCGGGACAGGCAATTCCGGACCTTC.